What follows describes a single TCR beta chain. Its antigen remains unknown. This CDR3 contains 14 residues. V lost 5 bases and J lost 6; bases outside the gene matches: 9. CDR1 is SGHTA, CDR2 FQGNSA, per germline. The sample originates from a study of T cells in Graves' hyperthyroidism and ophthalmopathy. Regarding the study as a whole: Clonotypes that were expanded in thyroid above 0.001 mostly appeared in blood too.

Amplified TCR beta CDR3 regions came from RNA transcripts. The TCR CDR3 first-round RT-PCR relied on the HTBI primer set. TCRdb recomputed calls from the multiplex PCR reads with MiXCR, one row per CDR3 protein. The table lists just over 550,000 distinct CDR3 sequences, approximately 44% of them singletons. This chain connects TRBV7-2 to TRBJ2-7; TRBD1 aligns across 8 bases. The sequence was obtained from a woman under 30 with Graves' hyperthyroidism. The material sequenced was peripheral blood or thyroid tissue (not recorded which). The CDR3: CASSPGQGDCEQYF. The CDR3 DNA reads as TGTGCCAGCAGCCCAGGACAGGGTGACTGCGAGCAGTACTTC.